This T cell receptor (beta chain) comes out of a study of shared clonotypes between healthy human individuals. Study-wide findings and caveats: Across a handful of donors, naive CD4 shared roughly 5%, naive CD8 3.5% to 4%, memory CD4 less than 2.5%, memory CD8 over 0.3%.

Details on this clone: The antigen is not known.

CD45RO negativity and positive selection for CCR7 defined naive CD8 cells, a population that excluded terminally differentiated effector memory CD45RA+ cells. The protocol was immunoSEQ multiplex PCR, while the TCRdb copy is restricted to in-frame clones and leaves out a portion. Of 660,000 or so clones in the sample, roughly 96% are singletons; the top ten hold about 0.12%. V dropped 0 bases and J dropped 5 bases, with 11 bases sitting between them. The CDR3 loop spans 14 amino acids. CDR1 and CDR2 (germline): MNHEY, SVGAGI. The TCR was taken from a woman aged 25 to 39 in good health. The chain is built from TRBV6-5 and TRBJ2-7; D call uncertain. Material for sequencing was naive CD8+ T cells sorted from blood. CDR3 sequence reads: CASSYSNGPNEQYF. Written as DNA, the CDR3 is TGTGCCAGCAGTTACTCGAACGGCCCCAACGAGCAGTACTTC.